This TCR beta chain came from a study of shared clonotypes between healthy human individuals. Once extracted for a subset, genomic DNA was divided evenly among several immunoSEQ plates. Libraries were prepared by immunoSEQ multiplex PCR; TCRdb keeps only in-frame clonotypes and omits some of them. The table lists 650,000 to 700,000 clones, 90% of them singletons. Notes on the study in general: The study found lower generation probabilities in non-shared clonotypes than in those shared by all four donors. Inspection by rarefaction showed sorted-subset sequencing to be incomplete despite large depth. A few donors showed sharing of approximately 5% of naive CD4 clonotypes.

Comments on this clone: Antigen: not known.

Germline CDR1 reads LNHNV; CDR2 reads YYDKDF (reference sequence). V shed 4 bases and J shed 8 bases, with 14 bases lying between them. The CDR3 contains 13 residues. Sequencing was carried out using memory CD8+ T cells from PBMCs. Subset in this sample: CD45RO+ cells pooled with CCR7-negative TemRA cells. The sequence came from a man between 18 and 29 years old in good health. Some clones in this sample may be carry-over from other donors' samples. This chain joins TRBV15 and TRBJ1-1; weak D call: TRBD1 (6 bases). The DNA of the CDR3 is TGTGCCACCAGCATAACAGGGAACCCCGAAGCTTTCTTT. Protein sequence: CATSITGNPEAFF.